This T cell receptor beta chain was found in a study of CD4 T cells in relation to SARS-CoV-2 and coronaviruses. Per germline, CDR1 SGHVS and CDR2 FNYEAQ. Trimming removed 3 bases from V and 4 bases from J, with 7 bases in between. The CDR3 contains 13 residues. In its sample, this clone was seen a few times. Its antigen is unidentified. CD4+ T cells from unexposed donors were obtained before the COVID-19 pandemic (2011-2018). After about ten days of culture, CD4+ T cells were isolated. Using immunoSEQ multiplex PCR, the repertoire was profiled, and TCRdb retains in-frame clones only, with some absent. Of 25,000 to 30,000 clones detected, 60% to 75% appear once; the ten largest clones hold around 13%.

Sequencing used CD4+ T cells from PBMCs, cultured in vitro. The V call is TRBV7-6, the J call TRBJ1-3; D is ambiguous. The source is a human donor in good health. The CDR3 DNA reads as TGTGCCAGCAGCTTGGGCCACGGAAACACCATATATTTT. Translated, it gives CASSLGHGNTIYF.